This T cell receptor (beta chain) is drawn from a study of post-analysis software for immune sequencing data. Study results and caveats: Normalized Chao1 diversity in multiple sclerosis patients fell significantly below that of controls. Among about 5 TRBV segments more frequent in patients than controls were TRBV5-6, TRBV5-1 and TRBV20-1. Strong co-clustering by F measure was evident for samples that had been prepared in the same batch.

Worth noting for this clonotype: Its target is not known.

The authors incorporated unique molecular identifiers into the TCR beta cDNA libraries. T cells, about 0.9 to 10 million of them, yielded about 500,000 cDNA molecules. TCRdb used MiXCR to reprocess the PCR reads, holding one entry per CDR3 protein. The table includes roughly 540,000 distinct CDR3 sequences, 30% to 40% detected once. Losses at the gene ends were 1 base for V and 6 bases for J; bases not matched to a gene: 5. CDR3 length: 16 residues. The receptor comes from a girl under 18 with multiple sclerosis. The sample taken for sequencing was blood. The chain combines TRBV12-3 or TRBV12-4 with TRBJ2-3; 12 bases match TRBD1. CDR3 DNA sequence: TGTGCCAGCAGTTTAGAGGGGACAGGGGGCTCGGATACGCAGTATTTT. Translation: CASSLEGTGGSDTQYF.